Presented here are 22 T cell receptor beta chains from one specimen sequenced in a study of CD8+ T cells in alopecia areata. TCR sequencing used cDNA made by reverse transcription of extracted RNA. Method: immunoSEQ multiplex PCR; TCRdb's copy keeps in-frame clones and lacks some. The sample consists of about 160,000 clones, about nine tenths of them appearing once. The sequenced sample was CD8+ T cells sorted from blood, obtained at week 0. The receptors shown here come from a human donor with alopecia areata.

V is TRBV6-5 and J is TRBJ2-7; 10 bases are a match to TRBD2. The CDR3 length is 16 residues. The germline gives CDR1 MNHEY, CDR2 SVGAGI. V lost 0 bases and J lost 4; bases outside the gene matches: 6. DNA for the CDR3: TGTGCCAGCAGTTACTCCTCTAGCGGGAGAGGGTACGAGCAGTACTTC. Its translation is CASSYSSSGRGYEQYF.

The chain carries TRBV11-3 and TRBJ2-2; D is uncertain. V lost 1 base and J 6 bases, leaving 9 bases between the germline ends. The CDR3 length is 14 residues. The germline gives CDR1 SGHNT, CDR2 YENEEA. CDR3 nucleotide sequence: TGTGCCAGCAGCTTAGGGCACGGTCCCGGGGAGCTGTTTTTT. Protein: CASSLGHGPGELFF.

The genes are TRBV25-1 and TRBJ2-1; D uncertain. V was pared by 0 bases and J by 5 bases, with 8 bases between. The CDR3 has 14 residues. CDR1 and CDR2 from the germline V gene are MGHDK and SYGVNS. The CDR3 protein is CASSEYDPNNEQFF. In nucleotides, the CDR3 is TGTGCCAGCAGTGAATATGACCCGAACAATGAGCAGTTCTTC.

The chain employs TRBV6-5 and TRBJ1-2; D call uncertain. CDR3 length equals 14 residues. Trimming took 0 bases from V and 5 from J, leaving 10 bases between them. From germline, CDR1 is MNHEY and CDR2 SVGAGI. In DNA, the CDR3 is TGTGCCAGCAGTTACTCCGGACCGATATATGGCTACACCTTC. This gives the protein CASSYSGPIYGYTF.

The rearrangement joins TRBV4-1 to TRBJ2-3, with D uncertain. Trimming stripped 0 bases from V and 0 bases from J, with 13 bases between. CDR3 length: 17 amino acids. Germline V lookup: CDR1 MGHRA, CDR2 YSYEKL. The CDR3 is CASSQDSFGGSTDTQYF. CDR3 sequence (DNA): TGCGCCAGCAGCCAAGATAGCTTCGGCGGTAGCACAGATACGCAGTATTTT.

This chain joins TRBV2 and TRBJ1-6, with D maybe TRBD1 (6 bases). CDR1 is SNHLY, CDR2 FYNNEI, per germline. V was cut by 4 bases and J by 3 bases, with 10 bases left in between. The CDR3 extends over 15 amino acids. Here the CDR3 reads CASSVAGDYNSPLHF. DNA of the CDR3: TGTGCCAGCAGTGTGGCAGGGGACTATAATTCACCCCTCCACTTT.

The gene calls are TRBV19 and TRBJ2-1; TRBD2 agrees at 7 bases. V dropped 5 bases and J dropped 4; count of bases not matched to a gene: 8. The length of the CDR3 is 15 residues. Germline loops: CDR1 LNHDA, CDR2 SQIVND (reference sequence). The CDR3 DNA follows: TGTGCCAGTAGTCCAACGACTAGCAGGTACAATGAGCAGTTCTTC. It codes for CASSPTTSRYNEQFF.

This clone has just a few counts. The CDR3 region is CASSVGDRNYGYTF. The CDR3 coding sequence is TGTGCCAGCAGCGTTGGGGACAGAAACTATGGCTACACCTTC. The chain employs TRBV9 and TRBJ1-2, with 7 positions matching TRBD1. Germline values: CDR1 SGDLS, CDR2 YYNGEE. With 2 bases clipped from V and 2 bases from J, the junction kept 3 bases outside the gene matches. This CDR3 spans 14 amino acids.

This clone was recorded only once. This rearrangement joins TRBV9 to TRBJ2-7; a weak D match, TRBD2 (5 bases). The V and J ends lost 0 bases and 6 bases respectively, with 7 bases between them. The CDR3 consists of 12 residues. Looked up from germline, CDR1 is SGDLS and CDR2 is YYNGEE. In nucleotides, the CDR3 is TGTGCCAGCAGCGTAGCTGAGGGCGAGCAGTACTTC. It encodes CASSVAEGEQYF.

On this clone itself: A read error may account for a junction end that differs from germline. This chain uses TRBV7-3 with TRBJ1-5; D call uncertain. CDR3 length: 16 residues. Germline CDR1 is SGHTA and CDR2 is FQGTGA. The CDR3 loop reads CASSQDLLFSDQPQHF. The CDR3 DNA sequence: TGTGCCAGCAGCCAGGACCTGCTTTTTAGCGATCAGCCCCAGCATTTT.

The chain has TRBV5-5 and TRBJ2-7; TRBD1 or TRBD2 may be the D gene (5 bases each). CDR1 is SGHKS, CDR2 YYEKEE, per germline (reference sequence). The CDR3 is 14 amino acids. The germline V and J ends were trimmed by 7 bases and 2 bases, with 16 bases remaining between them. CDR3 DNA sequence: TGTGCCAGCGGGGACGGACTTACAACCTACGAGCAGTACTTC. This encodes CASGDGLTTYEQYF.

This rearrangement joins TRBV5-5 to TRBJ2-2; either TRBD1 or TRBD2 may supply D (5 bases each). V was shortened by 4 bases and J by 2 bases, with 24 bases between the two germline ends. The CDR3 is 19 amino acids. The germline gives CDR1 SGHKS, CDR2 YYEKEE (reference sequence). The CDR3 region is CASSGTAPHTRENTGELFF. As DNA, the CDR3 is TGTGCCAGCAGCGGGACGGCCCCGCATACAAGGGAAAACACCGGGGAGCTGTTTTTT.

The CDR3 here is CASDEGTEDGYTF. The DNA for the CDR3 is TGTGCCAGTGACGAAGGGACCGAAGATGGCTACACCTTC. The J gene is TRBJ1-2, the V gene TRBV19; the D gene is possibly TRBD1 (5 bases). Germline CDR1 reads LNHDA; CDR2 reads SQIVND (reference sequence). The CDR3 contains 13 residues. Trimming left V 8 bases short and J 6 bases short, with 16 bases between.

The chain joins TRBV29-1 to TRBJ2-5; TRBD2 matches at 10 bases. From germline, CDR1 is SQVTM and CDR2 ANQGSEA. V lost 4 bases to trimming and J lost 5 bases; unmatched junction nucleotides: 10. This CDR3 is built from 15 residues. CDR3 sequence: CSVGPSGRVGETQYF. CDR3 DNA sequence: TGCAGCGTTGGCCCTAGCGGGAGAGTCGGGGAGACCCAGTACTTC.

This clone came up once. V and J are TRBV4-1 and TRBJ2-7, with D tentatively TRBD2 (5 bases). The V end lost 1 base, the J end lost 7 bases, and 14 bases lay between the germline ends. CDR3 length: 14 amino acids. The germline V gene has CDR1 MGHRA and CDR2 YSYEKL. The CDR3 sequence is CASSQARGSVEQYF. The CDR3 nucleotides are TGCGCCAGCAGCCAAGCCCGGGGATCAGTAGAGCAGTACTTC.

This clone has more than one count but fewer than ten. The chain has TRBV23-1 and TRBJ1-2; D not resolved. TRBV23-1 is designated an ORF whose function remains uncertain. Between the trimmed V and J ends, which lost 0 bases and 4 bases, there was a span of 6 bases. The length of the CDR3 is 13 residues. The CDR3 nucleotides read TGCGCCAGCAGTCAATCGGCAGTCTATGGCTACACCTTC. Translation: CASSQSAVYGYTF.

The chain combines TRBV6-1 with TRBJ2-2, with D maybe TRBD1 (5 bases). V was pared by 6 bases and J by 3 bases, with 14 bases between. This CDR3 comprises 15 residues. In germline, CDR1 is MNHNS, CDR2 SASEGT. CDR3 DNA: TGTGCCAGCAGCGATTTCAGGGATTACACCGGGGAGCTGTTTTTT. As protein: CASSDFRDYTGELFF.

The chain links TRBV7-6 to TRBJ2-7, with a tentative D call TRBD2 (6 bases). Germline CDR1 and CDR2: SGHVS and FNYEAQ. The CDR3 extends over 19 amino acids. Between the trimmed V and J ends, which lost 3 bases and 1 base, there was a span of 25 bases. In nucleotides, the CDR3 is TGTGCCAGCAGCTTCTACCCCCCAATGCAGGGAGGAGGTTCCTACGAGCAGTACTTC. Translation gives CASSFYPPMQGGGSYEQYF.

This chain joins TRBV7-9 and TRBJ2-1, with 8 bases fitting TRBD1. This CDR3 has 15 amino acids. The junction had 11 bases not matched to a gene; V was cut back by 4 bases and J by 9 bases. CDR1 is SEHNR, CDR2 FQNEAQ, per germline (reference sequence). Written as DNA, the CDR3 is TGTGCCAGCAGCTACCTTGAGACAGGGGACAGTGAGCAGTTCTTC. It codes for CASSYLETGDSEQFF.

The chain employs TRBV5-4 and TRBJ2-2; the match to TRBD2 covers 13 bases. CDR1 SGHNT and CDR2 YYREEE come from the germline V gene (reference sequence). The V and J ends lost 0 bases and 1 base, in that order; junction bases with no gene match: 3. This CDR3 region has 18 residues. CDR3 sequence (DNA): TGTGCCAGCAGCTTGGGCGGACTAGCGGGGGTGAACACCGGGGAGCTGTTTTTT. Amino acids: CASSLGGLAGVNTGELFF.

The genes are TRBV29-1 and TRBJ2-7; 9 bases match TRBD1. Trimming at V came to 0 bases and at J to 3 bases, leaving 3 bases not matched to a gene. From germline, CDR1 is SQVTM and CDR2 ANQGSEA. There are 14 residues in the CDR3. CDR3 sequence (DNA): TGCAGCGTTGAAGAGGGGACAGGGAGCTACGAGCAGTACTTC. Its translation: CSVEEGTGSYEQYF.

The chain combines TRBV6-5 with TRBJ1-1, with D unresolved. The CDR3 is 13 residues long. Germline CDR1 MNHEY, CDR2 SVGAGI. Deletions cut 4 bases from V and 0 bases from J, with 6 bases between. Here the CDR3 reads CASSFSMNTEAFF. The CDR3 DNA is TGTGCCAGCAGTTTCAGCATGAACACTGAAGCTTTCTTT.